These 8 T cell receptor beta chains were sequenced from one sample in a study of T cell responses to AZD1222 COVID-19 vaccine. TCRdb's copy holds only in-frame clones and misses some; the assay was immunoSEQ multiplex PCR. The profile shows around 130,000 clones, roughly 90% of them singletons. The sequencing used peripheral blood, collected on day 0 of AZD1222 vaccination. The source is an adult in good health.

The V call is TRBV13, the J call TRBJ2-7; D is unresolved. Germline loops: CDR1 PRHDT, CDR2 FYEKMQ (reference sequence). The CDR3 is 15 residues long. V lost 0 bases to trimming and J lost 4 bases, with 13 bases between them. In DNA, the CDR3 is TGTGCCAGCAGCTTAGGGGGCGGCCTTCCTTACGAGCAGTACTTC. It translates to CASSLGGGLPYEQYF.

The chain uses TRBV7-8 and TRBJ2-2, with D tentatively TRBD2 (5 bases). V lost 7 bases and J lost 6, with 12 bases in between. Germline V lookup: CDR1 SGHVS, CDR2 FQNEAQ. The CDR3 runs 13 residues. The CDR3 DNA sequence: TGTGCCAGCATCGGGCTAGCCCCCGGGGAGCTGTTTTTT. Amino acids: CASIGLAPGELFF. Complete variable domain (other parts from reference TRBV7-8 and TRBJ2-2): GAGVSQSPRYKVAKRGQDVALRCDPISGHVSLFWYQQALGQGPEFLTYFQNEAQLDKSGLPSDRFFAERPEGSVSTLKIQRTQQEDSAVYLCASIGLAPGELFFGEGSRLTVL.

This sequence joins TRBV3-1 (or the pseudogene TRBV3-2) and TRBJ1-2; tentative D call: TRBD1 (6 bases). The CDR3 totals 16 residues. Trimming took off 2 bases at V and 4 bases at J, with 17 bases between the two ends. CDR1 and CDR2 from the germline V gene are LGHDT and YNNKEL (reference sequence). The DNA for the CDR3 is TGTGCCAGCAGCCAAAGGTGGGGGCAGCGCGGCTATGGCTACACCTTC. Protein: CASSQRWGQRGYGYTF.

This clone was detected only a few times. The chain has TRBV10-3 and TRBJ1-2; tentatively, D is TRBD1 (6 bases). The germline V and J ends were trimmed by 3 bases and 3 bases, with 8 bases remaining between them. In germline, CDR1 is ENHRY, CDR2 SYGVKD. This CDR3 has 13 residues. CDR3 region: CAISEKGDYGYTF. CDR3 bases: TGTGCCATCAGTGAAAAGGGGGACTATGGCTACACCTTC.

The chain combines TRBV7-2 with TRBJ1-6; the match to TRBD1 covers 8 bases. Germline-derived CDR1 and CDR2 are SGHTA and FQGNSA. The CDR3 runs 16 residues. J gave up 2 bases and V 6 bases, and 6 bases lay outside the gene matches. CDR3 sequence: CASSYADRAYNSPLHF. Here the CDR3 DNA reads TGTGCCAGCAGTTATGCGGACAGGGCCTATAATTCACCCCTCCACTTT.

This clone appeared once. This chain joins TRBV5-1 and TRBJ2-6; the match to TRBD1 covers 9 bases. With V trimmed by 3 bases and J by 4 bases, 8 bases remained unmatched. CDR3 length equals 17 residues. From germline, CDR1 is SGHRS and CDR2 YFSETQ. The CDR3, as DNA: TGCGCCAGCAGCTCGGGACAGGGTGGGGCCGGGGCCAACGTCCTGACTTTC. Amino acids: CASSSGQGGAGANVLTF. Drawing the rest from reference TRBV5-1 and TRBJ2-6, the complete variable domain is KAGVTQTPRYLIKTRGQQVTLSCSPISGHRSVSWYQQTPGQGLQFLFEYFSETQRNKGNFPGRFSGRQFSNSRSEMNVSTLELGDSALYLCASSSGQGGAGANVLTFGAGSRLTVL.

The chain carries TRBV3-1 (or the pseudogene TRBV3-2) and TRBJ2-7, with TRBD2 as a possible D gene (6 bases). Trimming left V 4 bases short and J 0 bases short, with 13 bases between. CDR1 is LGHDT and CDR2 is YNNKEL in the germline V gene (reference sequence). The CDR3 runs to 15 residues. The CDR3 DNA sequence: TGTGCCAGCAGCCCGGGGGACGGAGCCTCCTACGAGCAGTACTTC. It specifies CASSPGDGASYEQYF.

The chain couples TRBV2 to TRBJ1-5; possibly TRBD1 for D (5 bases). Germline lookup yields CDR1 SNHLY and CDR2 FYNNEI. The CDR3 loop spans 14 amino acids. The germline V and J ends were trimmed by 8 bases and 1 base, with 12 bases remaining between them. The CDR3 loop is CASSGSWSNQPQHF. The CDR3 nucleotides are TGTGCCAGCTCAGGGTCCTGGAGCAATCAGCCCCAGCATTTT.